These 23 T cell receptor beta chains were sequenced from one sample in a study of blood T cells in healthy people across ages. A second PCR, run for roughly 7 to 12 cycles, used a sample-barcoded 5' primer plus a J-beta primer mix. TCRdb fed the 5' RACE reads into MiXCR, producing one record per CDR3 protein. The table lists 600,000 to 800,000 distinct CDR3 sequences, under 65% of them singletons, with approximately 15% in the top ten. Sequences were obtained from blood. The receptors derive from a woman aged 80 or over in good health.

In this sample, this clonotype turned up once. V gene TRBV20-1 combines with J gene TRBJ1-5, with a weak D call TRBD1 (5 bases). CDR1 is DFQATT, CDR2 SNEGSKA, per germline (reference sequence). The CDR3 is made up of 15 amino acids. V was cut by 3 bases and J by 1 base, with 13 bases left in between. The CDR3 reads CSASRTTGSNQPQHF. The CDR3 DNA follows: TGCAGTGCTAGCCGCACTACAGGAAGCAATCAGCCCCAGCATTTT.

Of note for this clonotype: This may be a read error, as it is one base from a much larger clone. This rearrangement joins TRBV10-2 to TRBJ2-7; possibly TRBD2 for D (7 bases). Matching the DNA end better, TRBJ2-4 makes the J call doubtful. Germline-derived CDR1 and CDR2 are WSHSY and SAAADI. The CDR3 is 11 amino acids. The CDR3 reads CAHRGADIQYF. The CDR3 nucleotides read TGCGCCCATCGGGGGGCGGACATTCAGTACTTC.

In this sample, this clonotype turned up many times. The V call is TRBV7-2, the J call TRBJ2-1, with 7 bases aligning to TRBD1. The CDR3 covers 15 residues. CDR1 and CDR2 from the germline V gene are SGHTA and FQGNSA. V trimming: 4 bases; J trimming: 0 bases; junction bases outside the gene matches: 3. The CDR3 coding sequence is TGTGCCAGCAGCTCTCGACAGGGCTCCTACAATGAGCAGTTCTTC. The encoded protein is CASSSRQGSYNEQFF.

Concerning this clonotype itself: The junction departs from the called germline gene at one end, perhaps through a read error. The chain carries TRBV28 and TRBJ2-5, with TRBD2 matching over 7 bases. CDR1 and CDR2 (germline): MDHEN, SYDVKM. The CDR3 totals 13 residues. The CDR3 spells CANSLLASEAQYF. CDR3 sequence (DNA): TGTGCCAACAGTTTACTAGCGTCGGAGGCCCAGTACTTC.

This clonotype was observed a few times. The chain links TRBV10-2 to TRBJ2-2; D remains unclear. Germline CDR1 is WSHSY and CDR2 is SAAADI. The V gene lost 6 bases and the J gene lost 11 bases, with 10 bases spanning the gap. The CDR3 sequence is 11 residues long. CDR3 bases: TGCGCCAGCAGAAATCAACTCGAGCTGTTTTTT. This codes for CASRNQLELFF.

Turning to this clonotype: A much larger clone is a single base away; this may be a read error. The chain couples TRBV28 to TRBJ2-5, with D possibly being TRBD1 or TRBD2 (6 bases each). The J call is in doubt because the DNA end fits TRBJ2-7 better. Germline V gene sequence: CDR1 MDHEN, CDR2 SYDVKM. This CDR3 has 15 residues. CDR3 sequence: CASSVLGGPVYEQYF. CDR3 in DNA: TGTGCCAGCAGTGTATTGGGGGGCCCAGTCTACGAGCAGTACTTC.

CDR3 sequence: CAISVSSGGETQYF. The CDR3 DNA reads as TGTGCCATCAGTGTGTCGTCGGGGGGCGAGACCCAGTACTTC. The V call is TRBV10-3, the J call TRBJ2-7; the D gene is possibly TRBD2 (7 bases). The end of the DNA is better explained by TRBJ2-5, so the J call may be wrong. This CDR3 has 14 residues. From germline, CDR1 is ENHRY and CDR2 SYGVKD.

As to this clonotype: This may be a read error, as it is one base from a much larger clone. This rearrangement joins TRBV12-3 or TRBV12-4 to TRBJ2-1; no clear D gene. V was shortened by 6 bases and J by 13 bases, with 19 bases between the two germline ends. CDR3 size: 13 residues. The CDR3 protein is CASRRDLSETQFF. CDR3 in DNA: TGTGCCAGCAGGCGTGACCTGTCGGAGACCCAGTTCTTC.

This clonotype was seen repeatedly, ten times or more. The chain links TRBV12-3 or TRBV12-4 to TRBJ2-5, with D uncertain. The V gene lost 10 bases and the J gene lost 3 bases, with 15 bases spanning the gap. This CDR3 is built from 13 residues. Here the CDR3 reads CATNPVEEETQYF. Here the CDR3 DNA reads TGTGCCACCAACCCCGTAGAGGAAGAGACCCAGTACTTC.

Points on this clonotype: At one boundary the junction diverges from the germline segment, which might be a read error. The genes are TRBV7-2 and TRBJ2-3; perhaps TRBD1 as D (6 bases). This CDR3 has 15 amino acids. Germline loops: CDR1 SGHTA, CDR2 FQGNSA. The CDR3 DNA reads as TGTGCCAGCAGCCCACAGGGCCCCAAAGCGGATACGCGGTATTTT. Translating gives CASSPQGPKADTRYF.

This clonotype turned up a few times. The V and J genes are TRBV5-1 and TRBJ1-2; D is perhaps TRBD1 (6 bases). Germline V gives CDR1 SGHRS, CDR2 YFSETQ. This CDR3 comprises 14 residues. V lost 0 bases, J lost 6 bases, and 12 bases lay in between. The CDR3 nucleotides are TGCGCCAGCAGCTTGGCAGGGGACAACCATGGCTACACCTTC. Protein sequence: CASSLAGDNHGYTF.

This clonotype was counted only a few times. DNA of the CDR3: TGTGCCAGCAGTCTAGGGGCGGGAAGCATTCAGTACTTC. Encoded protein: CASSLGAGSIQYF. The rearrangement uses TRBV28 and TRBJ2-4, with a tentative D call TRBD2 (6 bases). This CDR3 is built from 13 residues. With 5 bases removed from V and 9 bases from J, the gap between germline ends came to 14 bases. The germline V gene has CDR1 MDHEN and CDR2 SYDVKM.

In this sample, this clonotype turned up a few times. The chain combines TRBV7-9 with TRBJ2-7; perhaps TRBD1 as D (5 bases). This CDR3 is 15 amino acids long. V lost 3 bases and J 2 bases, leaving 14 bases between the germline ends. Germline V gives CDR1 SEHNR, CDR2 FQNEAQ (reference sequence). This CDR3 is CASSFLSREPYEQYF. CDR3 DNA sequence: TGTGCCAGCAGCTTTTTGAGCAGGGAACCCTACGAGCAGTACTTC.

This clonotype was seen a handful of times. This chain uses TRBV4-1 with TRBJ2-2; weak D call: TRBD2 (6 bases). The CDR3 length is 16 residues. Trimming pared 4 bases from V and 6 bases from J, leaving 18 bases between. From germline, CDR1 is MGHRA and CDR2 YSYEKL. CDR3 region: CASSPSAFAGSGELFF. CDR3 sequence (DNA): TGCGCCAGCAGCCCTAGCGCTTTCGCGGGTTCCGGGGAGCTGTTTTTT.

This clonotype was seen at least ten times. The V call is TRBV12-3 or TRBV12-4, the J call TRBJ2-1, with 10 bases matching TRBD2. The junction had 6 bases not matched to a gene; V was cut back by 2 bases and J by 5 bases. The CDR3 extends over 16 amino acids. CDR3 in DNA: TGTGCCAGCAGTTTAAGGACTAGCGGTAGACACAATGAGCAGTTCTTC. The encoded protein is CASSLRTSGRHNEQFF.

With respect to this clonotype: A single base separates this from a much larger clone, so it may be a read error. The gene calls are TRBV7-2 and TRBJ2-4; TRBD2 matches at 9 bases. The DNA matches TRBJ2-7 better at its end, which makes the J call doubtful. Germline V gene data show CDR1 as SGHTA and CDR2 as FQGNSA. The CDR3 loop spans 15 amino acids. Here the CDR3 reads CASSRRLADFYEQYF. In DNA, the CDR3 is TGTGCCAGCAGCCGTCGACTAGCGGACTTCTACGAGCAGTACTTC.

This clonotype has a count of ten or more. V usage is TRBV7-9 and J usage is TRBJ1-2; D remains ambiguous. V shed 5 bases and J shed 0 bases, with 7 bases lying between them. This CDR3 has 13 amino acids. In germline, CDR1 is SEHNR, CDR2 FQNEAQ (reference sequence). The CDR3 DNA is TGTGCCAGCAGCCGGGGAACTAACTATGGCTACACCTTC. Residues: CASSRGTNYGYTF.

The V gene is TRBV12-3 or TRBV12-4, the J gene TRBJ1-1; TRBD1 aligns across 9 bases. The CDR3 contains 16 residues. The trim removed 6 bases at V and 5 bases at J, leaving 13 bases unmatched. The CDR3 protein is CASRHKNGTGWTEAFF. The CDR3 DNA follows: TGTGCCAGCAGACATAAGAACGGGACAGGGTGGACTGAAGCTTTCTTT.

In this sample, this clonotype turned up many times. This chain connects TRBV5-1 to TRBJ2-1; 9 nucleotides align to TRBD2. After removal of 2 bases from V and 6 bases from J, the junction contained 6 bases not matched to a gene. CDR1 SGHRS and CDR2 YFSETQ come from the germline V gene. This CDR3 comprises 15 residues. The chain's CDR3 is CASSFSGGKVNEQFF. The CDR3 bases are TGCGCCAGCAGCTTTAGCGGGGGCAAGGTCAATGAGCAGTTCTTC. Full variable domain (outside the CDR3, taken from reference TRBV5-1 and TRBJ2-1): KAGVTQTPRYLIKTRGQQVTLSCSPISGHRSVSWYQQTPGQGLQFLFEYFSETQRNKGNFPGRFSGRQFSNSRSEMNVSTLELGDSALYLCASSFSGGKVNEQFFGPGTRLTVL.

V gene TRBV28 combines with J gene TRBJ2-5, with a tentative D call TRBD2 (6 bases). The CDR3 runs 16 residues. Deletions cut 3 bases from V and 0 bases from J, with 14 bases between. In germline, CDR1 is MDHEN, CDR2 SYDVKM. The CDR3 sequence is CASSLGRGPNQETQYF. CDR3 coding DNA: TGTGCCAGCAGTTTGGGGCGGGGACCCAACCAAGAGACCCAGTACTTC.

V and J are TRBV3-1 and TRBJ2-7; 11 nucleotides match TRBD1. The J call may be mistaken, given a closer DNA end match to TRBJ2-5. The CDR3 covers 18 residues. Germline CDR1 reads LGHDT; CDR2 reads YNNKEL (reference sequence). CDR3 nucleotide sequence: TGTGCCAGCAGCCAAGCAAGAGGAGGACAGGGGGCGTCGGAGACCCAGTACTTC. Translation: CASSQARGGQGASETQYF.

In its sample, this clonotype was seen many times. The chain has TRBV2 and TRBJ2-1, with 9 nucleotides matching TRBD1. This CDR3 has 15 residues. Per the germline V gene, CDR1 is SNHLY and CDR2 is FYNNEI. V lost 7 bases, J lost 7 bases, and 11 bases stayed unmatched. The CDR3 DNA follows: TGTGCCAGCACATCTGGGGGGACAGGGAAGAATGAGCAGTTCTTC. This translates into CASTSGGTGKNEQFF.

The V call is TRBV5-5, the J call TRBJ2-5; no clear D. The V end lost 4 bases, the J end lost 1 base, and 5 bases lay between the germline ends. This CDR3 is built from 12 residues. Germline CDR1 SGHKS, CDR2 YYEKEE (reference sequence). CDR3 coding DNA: TGTGCCAGCAGCAGGGCCCAAGAGACCCAGTACTTC. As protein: CASSRAQETQYF.